This T cell receptor (beta chain) derives from a study of brain T cells in children with intractable seizures. Study-wide results and caveats: Viral specificity was inferred only from CDR3 similarity; HCMV serostatus was unknown.

TCRdb's copy holds only in-frame clones and misses some; the assay was immunoSEQ multiplex PCR. The repertoire includes 110,000 or so clones, 85% to 95% of them detected once, and more than 3% sits in the top ten. V was clipped by 3 bases and J by 1 base, with 9 bases between them. The germline V gene encodes CDR1 SGHVS and CDR2 FQNEAQ. This CDR3 has 14 residues. A word on this clone: What it binds is not known.

Surgery cases with the highest brain T cell transcript signatures were chosen for sequencing. Before surgery, patients took at least one anti-epileptic drug. The rearrangement joins TRBV7-8 to TRBJ1-1; no definite D call. The receptor's source is a boy under three years old with hemimegalencephaly and intractable seizures. The sequenced sample was peripheral blood, obtained at surgery. CDR3 protein: CASSFEGWNTEAFF. CDR3 nucleotide sequence: TGTGCCAGCAGCTTCGAGGGTTGGAACACTGAAGCTTTCTTT.